Included here is one T cell receptor beta chain sequence, with context. The antigen is undetermined. This sample is drawn from a study of T cell responses to AZD1222 COVID-19 vaccine. Findings and caveats of the study: Regions 160-218 and 743-854 dominated among vaccine-associated CD4 TCRs spanning spike. Females made up more of the donors, who were largely white British, and clonal diversity may have come out too low.

Germline V gene lookup returns CDR1 MDHEN and CDR2 SYDVKM. V was cut by 4 bases and J by 6 bases, with 18 bases left in between. The CDR3 is 16 amino acids. Pooling was applied to second doses at about 4 or about 12 weeks. Sequenced by immunoSEQ multiplex PCR; TCRdb stores in-frame clones only, minus some. In the table there are about 100,000 clones, roughly 90% of which are singletons. The rearrangement joins TRBV28 to TRBJ1-4, with a weak D call TRBD1 (6 bases). Sequenced material: peripheral blood, taken 28 days after the second AZD1222 dose. The sequence was collected from an adult who received the AZD1222 COVID-19 vaccine. The CDR3 sequence is CASSSYLQGRDEKLFF. Written as DNA, the CDR3 is TGTGCCAGCAGTTCGTACCTCCAGGGGCGTGATGAAAAACTGTTTTTT.